This TCR beta chain was found in a study of blood T cells in healthy people across ages. Details on this clonotype: The antigen remains unidentified.

Looked up from germline, CDR1 is SGDLS and CDR2 is YYNGEE. There are 16 residues in the CDR3. V trimming: 0 bases; J trimming: 4 bases; junction bases outside the gene matches: 7. Donors were healthy Caucasian individuals from Russia aged roughly 6 to 90. The second PCR ran about 6 to 11 cycles with a sample-barcoded 5' primer and J-beta primers. TCRdb reprocessed the 5' RACE reads via MiXCR and lists one record per CDR3 protein. The table has 1.5 million to 1.9 million distinct CDR3 sequences, roughly 43% seen once; the top ten hold around 4%. Study-wide results and caveats: Because donor CMV status was unknown, expanded clonotype changes were possibly confounded. What prevented conclusive comparison of naive and antigen-experienced cells was that PBMCs were unsorted.

The rearrangement joins TRBV9 to TRBJ2-5; 9 bases are a match to TRBD1. The sample was blood. This TCR came from a woman between 18 and 30 years old in good health. The CDR3 DNA sequence: TGTGCCAGCAGCGTAGGGGACAGGGTGGGAGCAGAGACCCAGTACTTC. It codes for CASSVGDRVGAETQYF.